Shown below are 21 T cell receptor beta chains from a single sample sequenced in a study of regulatory T cells in long-lasting Graves disease. Investigators prepared the TCR beta libraries by applying iRepertoire HTBI primers and Arm-PCR of CDR3 regions. TCRdb independently ran MiXCR on the multiplex PCR reads; one entry per CDR3 protein. The data show 200,000 to 250,000 distinct CDR3 sequences, around a fifth seen once. Time point defined: newly diagnosed GD, antithyroid drugs for less than 3 months. Construction of the TCR library relied on RNA isolated from PBMCs. These records were also assigned to another study, of T cells in Graves' hyperthyroidism and ophthalmopathy.

Here the sequenced sample was peripheral blood mononuclear cells (PBMCs), taken at new diagnosis, from a patient treated with antithyroid drugs. These receptors were collected from a woman in her 30s with Graves disease.

This clonotype showed up just once. This chain joins TRBV20-1 and TRBJ2-7; 9 bases line up with TRBD1. The junction had 10 bases not matched to a gene; V was cut back by 4 bases and J by 6 bases. CDR3 length: 14 residues. Germline loops: CDR1 DFQATT, CDR2 SNEGSKA (reference sequence). CDR3: CSAIPGTGRSEQYF. Written as DNA, the CDR3 is TGCAGTGCTATTCCCGGGACAGGGCGGAGCGAGCAGTACTTC.

This clonotype was detected ten times or more. The rearrangement joins TRBV6-5 to TRBJ1-2, with a tentative D call TRBD1 (5 bases). Trimming pared 2 bases from V and 6 bases from J, leaving 10 bases between. The germline V gene encodes CDR1 MNHEY and CDR2 SVGAGI. The length of the CDR3 is 13 residues. In DNA, the CDR3 is TGTGCCAGCAGTTACGCTCAGGGCAATGGCTACACCTTC. Its translation is CASSYAQGNGYTF.

In its sample, this clonotype was seen many times. The chain uses TRBV18 and TRBJ2-3; no clear D. This CDR3 has 14 residues. CDR1 KGHSH and CDR2 LQKENI come from the germline V gene. V was shortened by 3 bases and J by 6 bases, with 13 bases between the two germline ends. The CDR3 reads CASSPFGSKDTQYF. The CDR3 nucleotides are TGTGCCAGCTCACCTTTCGGCTCTAAGGATACGCAGTATTTT. The entire variable domain, with the rest obtained from reference TRBV18 and TRBJ2-3, is as follows: NAGVMQNPRHLVRRRGQEARLRCSPMKGHSHVYWYRQLPEEGLKFMVYLQKENIIDESGMPKERFSAEFPKEGPSILRIQQVVRGDSAAYFCASSPFGSKDTQYFGPGTRLTVL.

This clonotype was observed many times. The chain recombines TRBV28 with TRBJ1-1; weak D call: TRBD1 (5 bases). Germline CDR1 MDHEN, CDR2 SYDVKM. This CDR3 contains 14 residues. Trimming took 9 bases from V and 2 from J, leaving 16 bases between them. CDR3 nucleotides: TGTGCCAGTCGCCCCGGGACGCCCAACACTGAAGCTTTCTTT. As protein: CASRPGTPNTEAFF.

This clonotype has a count of ten or more. CDR3 nucleotides: TGTGCCAGCAGGCTGGACAGTTATAATTCACCCCTCCACTTT. Its protein is CASRLDSYNSPLHF. This sequence joins TRBV6-2 or TRBV6-3 and TRBJ1-6; D is perhaps TRBD1 (6 bases). CDR3 size: 14 residues. Germline loops: CDR1 MNHEY, CDR2 SVGEGT. V lost 6 bases and J 4 bases, leaving 10 bases between the germline ends.

In this sample, this clonotype turned up many times. The chain links TRBV3-1 to TRBJ2-7; D might be TRBD2 (7 bases). Trimming left V 0 bases short and J 3 bases short, with 21 bases between. Germline V gene sequence: CDR1 LGHDT, CDR2 YNNKEL (reference sequence). The CDR3 has 18 amino acids. As DNA, the CDR3 is TGTGCCAGCAGCCAAGAGGAGGGGGAGGGCCGACACTACTACGAGCAGTACTTC. Amino acid sequence: CASSQEEGEGRHYYEQYF.

The V and J genes are TRBV6-2 or TRBV6-3 and TRBJ2-3; TRBD2 aligns across 14 bases. The tail of the sequence fits TRBJ2-5 better, so the J call may be wrong. The CDR3 covers 16 residues. Germline lookup yields CDR1 MNHEY and CDR2 SVGEGT. This CDR3 is CASKGTSGSKRRPQYF. CDR3 bases: TGTGCCAGCAAAGGGACTAGCGGGAGCAAGAGAAGGCCCCAGTACTTC.

This clonotype has a count of ten or more. CDR3 coding DNA: TGTGCCAGCTCACCTACAGCGAACACCGGGGAGCTGTTTTTT. Translated, it gives CASSPTANTGELFF. The chain has TRBV18 and TRBJ2-2; D call uncertain. The CDR3 spans 14 residues. Trimming left V 3 bases short and J 0 bases short, with 5 bases between. Germline V gene data show CDR1 as KGHSH and CDR2 as LQKENI.

This clonotype was seen many times. This sequence joins TRBV11-3 and TRBJ1-2; no clear D. This CDR3 contains 14 residues. The V and J ends lost 6 bases and 1 base respectively, with 12 bases between them. CDR1 and CDR2 (germline): SGHNT, YENEEA. CDR3 sequence (DNA): TGTGCCAGCAGGTGCGGTTGGGATAACTATGGCTACACCTTC. This translates into CASRCGWDNYGYTF.

This clonotype was detected ten times or more. This chain links TRBV27 with TRBJ1-2; 7 bases line up with TRBD1. Germline CDR1 reads MNHEY; CDR2 reads SMNVEV (reference sequence). J was trimmed by 5 bases and V by 5 bases; bases with no gene match: 5. This CDR3 contains 13 residues. In nucleotides, the CDR3 is TGTGCCAGCAGTGCGACAGGGACATATGGCTACACCTTC. Protein product: CASSATGTYGYTF.

This clonotype was observed many times. The chain carries TRBV6-2 or TRBV6-3 and TRBJ2-3, with D perhaps given as TRBD1 or TRBD2 (5 bases each). Germline V gene lookup returns CDR1 MNHEY and CDR2 SVGEGT. V dropped 2 bases and J dropped 2 bases, with 11 bases sitting between them. The CDR3 spans 15 residues. The CDR3 loop reads CASSYDRGVTDTQYF. CDR3 nucleotides: TGTGCCAGCAGTTACGATCGAGGGGTCACAGATACGCAGTATTTT.

The chain links TRBV12-3 or TRBV12-4 to TRBJ1-5; D ambiguous. V lost 7 bases and J lost 0, with 10 bases in between. This CDR3 is 14 amino acids long. The CDR3 DNA reads TGTGCCAGCACTACGGCGAATAGCAATCAGCCCCAGCATTTT. It codes for CASTTANSNQPQHF.

For this clonotype: This may come from a read error, since a much larger clone is one base off. The CDR3 does not end in the conserved phenylalanine or tryptophan, so this is likely a read error. The chain is built from TRBV12-3 or TRBV12-4 and TRBJ2-7; D possibly corresponds to TRBD2 (6 bases). V was trimmed by 6 bases and J by 3 bases, leaving 9 bases between them. The CDR3 has 12 residues. For the CDR3, the DNA is TGTGCCAGCAGCCCGGGACTCTACGAGCAGTACTCC. This gives the protein CASSPGLYEQYS.

This clonotype was recorded many times. The V gene is TRBV9, the J gene TRBJ2-2, with a tentative D call TRBD2 (6 bases). The V and J ends lost 4 bases and 4 bases respectively, with 11 bases between them. The CDR3 totals 14 residues. Germline V gene data show CDR1 as SGDLS and CDR2 as YYNGEE. The CDR3 region has the DNA TGTGCCAGCAGCCGGGACTCCTCCACCGGGGAGCTGTTTTTT. Protein: CASSRDSSTGELFF. The whole variable domain, filled in from reference TRBV9 and TRBJ2-2, reads DSGVTQTPKHLITATGQRVTLRCSPRSGDLSVYWYQQSLDQGLQFLIQYYNGEERAKGNILERFSAQQFPDLHSELNLSSLELGDSALYFCASSRDSSTGELFFGEGSRLTVL.

At least ten counts were recorded for this clonotype. The V and J genes are TRBV7-2 and TRBJ1-2; 8 bases align to TRBD1. Germline V gene data show CDR1 as SGHTA and CDR2 as FQGNSA. Trimming cost V 1 base and J 6 bases; bases outside gene matches: 10. The CDR3 runs to 16 residues. This CDR3 is CASSLVPEPGGDGYTF. CDR3 bases: TGTGCCAGCAGCTTAGTCCCTGAGCCAGGGGGCGATGGCTACACCTTC.

This clonotype was counted between two and nine times. The rearrangement joins TRBV4-2 to TRBJ1-1; D not resolved. CDR3 length: 15 residues. Germline V gene data show CDR1 as LGHNA and CDR2 as YNFKEQ. Trimming cost V 1 base and J 0 bases, with 9 bases left between them. The CDR3 nucleotides read TGTGCCAGCAGCCAAGGGCAGTTCTTGAACACTGAAGCTTTCTTT. It is translated as CASSQGQFLNTEAFF.

This clonotype came up many times. The gene calls are TRBV5-1 and TRBJ2-1, with 9 nucleotides matching TRBD2. Germline CDR1 SGHRS, CDR2 YFSETQ. V was clipped by 1 base and J by 0 bases; unmatched bases: 2. The CDR3 runs to 16 residues. The CDR3 DNA reads TGCGCCAGCAGCTTGTATAGCGGGAGCTCCTACAATGAGCAGTTCTTC. Its protein is CASSLYSGSSYNEQFF.

This clonotype was found many times. V is TRBV12-3 or TRBV12-4 and J is TRBJ2-5; 13 nucleotides match TRBD2. Trimming removed 5 bases from V and 4 bases from J; junction bases left unmatched: 7. CDR3 length: 16 residues. CDR3 in amino acids: CASSKLAGGTLETQYF. The CDR3 bases are TGTGCCAGCAGTAAACTAGCGGGAGGGACTTTAGAGACCCAGTACTTC.

This chain connects TRBV6-1 to TRBJ2-5; 7 nucleotides line up with TRBD2. The germline V gene has CDR1 MNHNS and CDR2 SASEGT. V lost 5 bases to trimming and J lost 6 bases; unmatched junction nucleotides: 12. The CDR3 contains 15 residues. The CDR3 coding sequence is TGTGCCAGCAGTCTCGATGGGGGAGGGCAGAAGACCCAGTACTTC. This codes for CASSLDGGGQKTQYF.

This clonotype was counted at least ten times. This rearrangement joins TRBV3-1 to TRBJ2-7; a possible D gene is TRBD1 (5 bases). Per germline, CDR1 LGHDT and CDR2 YNNKEL (reference sequence). The CDR3 contains 14 residues. Trimming took off 2 bases at V and 5 bases at J, with 13 bases between the two ends. CDR3 nucleotides: TGTGCCAGCAGCCAACCACCTCAGGGAAACGAGCAGTACTTC. It codes for CASSQPPQGNEQYF.

The chain is built from TRBV28 and TRBJ1-3; possibly TRBD1 for D (5 bases). Trimming removed 8 bases from V and 1 base from J, with 18 bases in between. CDR1 is MDHEN and CDR2 is SYDVKM in the germline V gene. The CDR3 is 16 residues long. CDR3 loop: CASPLRDRISGNTIYF. The CDR3, as DNA: TGTGCCAGCCCTCTCCGGGACCGAATATCTGGAAACACCATATATTTT.